One sample yielded the 3 T cell receptor beta chains listed below, sequenced in a study of memory CD4+ T cells and cytomegalovirus serostatus (dated by TCRdb to between 2019 and 2020). The method was the immunoSEQ multiplex PCR assay. TCRdb took over this immuneACCESS table, retaining in-frame rearrangements with V and J assigned. Such tables are incomplete; in checked studies, under half of the missing clones stem from an unresolved V gene, and the remainder is unexplained. The sample has 30,000 to 40,000 clones on record, around 74% of them singletons. 0.63% of the sample is held by the ten biggest clonotypes. Single viable CD3+CD4+CD8-CD45RO+ cells were sorted as memory CD4+ T cells on a FACSAria II. The specimen sequenced was memory CD4+ T cells from blood. Every receptor here comes from an adult in good health and CMV-seronegative. Some clones in this sample may be carry-over from other donors' samples.

The V gene is TRBV28, the J gene TRBJ1-6; TRBD1 agrees at 8 bases. V dropped 6 bases and J dropped 9; count of bases not matched to a gene: 7. The CDR3 spans 14 residues. CDR1 is MDHEN and CDR2 is SYDVKM in the germline V gene. The CDR3 bases are TGTGCCAGCAGACCGACAGGGGCTAGTTCACCCCTCCACTTT. Protein: CASRPTGASSPLHF.

Concerning this clone itself: At one end the junction does not follow the germline gene, possibly because of a read error. The chain recombines TRBV7-7 with TRBJ2-1, with 10 bases that match TRBD1. Germline lookup yields CDR1 SSHAT and CDR2 FNYEAQ (reference sequence). There are 14 residues in the CDR3. This CDR3 is CASSAGQGLSEQFF. DNA for the CDR3: TGTGCTAGCAGCGCGGGACAGGGGTTGTCTGAGCAGTTCTTC.

The chain carries TRBV11-3 and TRBJ1-1; D is possibly TRBD1 (5 bases). Trimming stripped 0 bases from V and 3 bases from J, with 8 bases between. This CDR3 has 14 residues. The V gene's germline CDR1 is SGHNT and CDR2 YENEEA. CDR3 protein: CASSLDRGDTEAFF. For the CDR3, the DNA is TGTGCCAGCAGCTTAGATCGAGGGGACACTGAAGCTTTCTTT.